The 20 T cell receptor beta chains presented below share a single source sample, sequenced in a study of OX40 agonist ivuxolimab in advanced cancers. The repertoire was sequenced with immunoSEQ multiplex PCR; TCRdb's copy has only in-frame clones and lacks some. The sample records about 50,000 clones, 85% being singletons. Here the sequenced sample was CD4+ or CD8+ T cells sorted from blood, taken in a trial of the OX40 agonist ivuxolimab. The receptors stem from an adult with an advanced solid tumor such as melanoma, head and neck, liver or kidney cancer.

The chain carries TRBV6-5 and TRBJ1-1; no clear D. The germline V and J ends were trimmed by 2 bases and 3 bases, with 16 bases remaining between them. The germline V gene encodes CDR1 MNHEY and CDR2 SVGAGI. The CDR3 runs to 16 residues. CDR3 protein: CASSYPRFGLDTEAFF. In nucleotides, the CDR3 is TGTGCCAGCAGTTACCCTCGATTCGGGCTGGACACTGAAGCTTTCTTT.

This clone occurred a few times. At one boundary the junction diverges from the germline segment, which might be a read error. The chain is built from TRBV7-6 and TRBJ2-3, with D hard to call. The germline V gene encodes CDR1 SGHVS and CDR2 FNYEAQ. The CDR3 length is 14 residues. In DNA form, the CDR3 reads TGTGCCAGCAGCTTAAAGGCGCCCACAGACACGCAGTATTTT. Translating gives CASSLKAPTDTQYF.

This clone was picked up a small number of times. The rearrangement links TRBV4-3 to TRBJ1-1, with D tentatively TRBD1 (5 bases). Trimming took off 6 bases at V and 4 bases at J, with 12 bases between the two ends. The CDR3 extends over 13 amino acids. Germline V gene lookup returns CDR1 LGHNA and CDR2 YSLEER. The CDR3 region has the DNA TGCGCCAGCAGTCAGGGTTCAGGCACTGAAGCTTTCTTT. Its translation is CASSQGSGTEAFF.

J is TRBJ1-6 and V is TRBV5-1; no firm D call. The CDR3 has 12 residues. Trimming removed 1 base at V and 13 bases at J, with 9 bases between. From germline, CDR1 is SGHRS and CDR2 YFSETQ. In DNA form, the CDR3 reads TGCGCCAGCAGCTTGTCGGGCGGGCCCCTCCACTTT. This gives the protein CASSLSGGPLHF.

For the CDR3, the DNA is TGTGCCAGCAGCTTAGTGGGACAGTCCTACGAGCAGTACTTC. It yields the protein CASSLVGQSYEQYF. The chain employs TRBV7-9 and TRBJ2-7, with 7 bases lining up with TRBD1. Unmatched junction bases numbered 1, after V lost 1 base and J lost 1 base. The CDR3 is 14 amino acids. Germline CDR1 SEHNR, CDR2 FQNEAQ (reference sequence).

This clone was detected only once. The CDR3 loop reads CASNSARGAYGYTF. The CDR3 DNA follows: TGTGCCAGTAACTCAGCGCGGGGGGCGTATGGCTACACCTTC. This chain joins TRBV19 and TRBJ1-2; weak D call: TRBD1 (6 bases). Germline V gene data show CDR1 as LNHDA and CDR2 as SQIVND (reference sequence). Trimming removed 7 bases at V and 5 bases at J, with 17 bases between. The CDR3 totals 14 residues.

V gene TRBV19 combines with J gene TRBJ1-2; TRBD1 agrees at 7 bases. Looked up from germline, CDR1 is LNHDA and CDR2 is SQIVND (reference sequence). This CDR3 contains 16 residues. V trimming: 7 bases; J trimming: 6 bases; junction bases outside the gene matches: 17. The CDR3 region has the DNA TGTGCCAGTACCCCTATAGGATCCGGGACAGTGAATGGCTACACCTTC. It is translated as CASTPIGSGTVNGYTF.

The chain is built from TRBV11-2 and TRBJ2-3; perhaps TRBD2 as D (6 bases). This CDR3 has 15 residues. CDR1 and CDR2 (germline): SGHAT, FQNNGV. The V end lost 4 bases, the J end lost 0 bases, and 11 bases lay between the germline ends. CDR3 region: CASSWRGISTDTQYF. The DNA for the CDR3 is TGTGCCAGCAGCTGGAGGGGCATTAGCACAGATACGCAGTATTTT.

The chain combines TRBV11-2 with TRBJ2-5; D is undetermined. The V end was cut by 1 base, the J end by 4 bases, with 10 bases between. The germline CDR1 and CDR2 sequences are SGHAT and FQNNGV. The CDR3 spans 14 residues. The CDR3 nucleotides read TGTGCCAGCAGCTTAGTTGGTGGGGTAGAGACCCAGTACTTC. This translates into CASSLVGGVETQYF.

Here the CDR3 DNA reads TGTGCCAGCTCACCGCCGACAGGATCTGCTGGAAACACCATATATTTT. Protein: CASSPPTGSAGNTIYF. The chain couples TRBV18 to TRBJ1-3, with a possible D match to TRBD1 (6 bases). Germline V gene sequence: CDR1 KGHSH, CDR2 LQKENI. This CDR3 has 16 amino acids. V lost 3 bases and J 2 bases, leaving 14 bases between the germline ends.

The V and J genes are TRBV7-9 and TRBJ1-2; the match to TRBD1 covers 7 bases. Germline lookup yields CDR1 SEHNR and CDR2 FQNEAQ (reference sequence). The V gene end was trimmed by 4 bases and the J gene end by 14 bases; junction bases not matched to a gene: 16. CDR3 size: 14 residues. The CDR3 nucleotides read TGTGCCAGCAGCTCGAACGACAGGGTGGCTATTAGTACCTTC. Protein product: CASSSNDRVAISTF.

The chain links TRBV5-6 to TRBJ1-2; TRBD1 might be the D (5 bases). The CDR3 extends over 17 amino acids. Trimming removed 0 bases from V and 4 bases from J, with 19 bases in between. The germline gives CDR1 SGHDT, CDR2 YYEEEE. The CDR3 nucleotides read TGTGCCAGCAGCTTGGCCTCAAGGGGTTATGCCGGCTATGGCTACACCTTC. It translates to CASSLASRGYAGYGYTF.

The J gene is TRBJ1-1, the V gene TRBV29-1; D unresolved. CDR1 SQVTM and CDR2 ANQGSEA come from the germline V gene. The germline V and J ends were trimmed by 7 bases and 3 bases, with 15 bases remaining between them. The CDR3 runs to 13 residues. The CDR3 DNA reads TGCAGCGCCCGGGCGTTTTCAGACACTGAAGCTTTCTTT. Translation gives CSARAFSDTEAFF.

CDR3 nucleotides: TGTGCCAGCAGCTTAGGTCCAGGAAGGGAATATGGCTACACCTTC. Amino acids: CASSLGPGREYGYTF. V usage is TRBV11-2 and J usage is TRBJ1-2; D gene ambiguous. V was clipped by 1 base and J by 5 bases, with 14 bases between them. Germline CDR1 and CDR2: SGHAT and FQNNGV. This CDR3 has 15 amino acids.

CDR3 DNA: TGTGCCAGCAGTTACTCGGGCGGGAGGGTCCAAGAGACCCAGTACTTC. It encodes CASSYSGGRVQETQYF. V usage is TRBV6-5 and J usage is TRBJ2-5; TRBD2 matches at 9 bases. After removal of 0 bases from V and 1 base from J, the junction contained 3 bases not matched to a gene. The CDR3 has 16 amino acids. Germline CDR1 is MNHEY and CDR2 is SVGAGI.

This sequence joins TRBV2 and TRBJ2-3; D is perhaps TRBD1 or TRBD2 (5 bases each). With 7 bases removed from V and 0 bases from J, the gap between germline ends came to 17 bases. CDR3 size: 16 residues. The germline V gene has CDR1 SNHLY and CDR2 FYNNEI. CDR3 sequence: CASTSSGSTSTDTQYF. Here the CDR3 DNA reads TGTGCCAGCACCTCCTCAGGGAGCACTAGCACAGATACGCAGTATTTT.

The sample holds a few counts of this clone. J is TRBJ2-2 and V is TRBV7-6; D ambiguous. CDR1 and CDR2 (germline): SGHVS, FNYEAQ. The CDR3 runs to 15 residues. Trimming removed 0 bases from V and 7 bases from J, with 12 bases in between. The CDR3, as DNA: TGTGCCAGCAGCTTAGCCACCCCAGGAAGCGGGGAGCTGTTTTTT. Translated, it gives CASSLATPGSGELFF.

This clone came up a few times. V and J are TRBV19 and TRBJ1-1; 9 nucleotides line up with TRBD1. CDR3 length: 14 residues. Trimming cost V 4 bases and J 6 bases; bases outside gene matches: 6. Germline CDR1 and CDR2: LNHDA and SQIVND (reference sequence). The CDR3 spells CASSTPGQGSEAFF. In DNA, the CDR3 is TGTGCCAGTAGTACGCCGGGACAGGGCTCTGAAGCTTTCTTT. The full variable domain, in which reference TRBV19 and TRBJ1-1 provide the parts outside the CDR3, is DGGITQSPKYLFRKEGQNVTLSCEQNLNHDAMYWYRQDPGQGLRLIYYSQIVNDFQKGDIAEGYSVSREKKESFPLTVTSAQKNPTAFYLCASSTPGQGSEAFFGQGTRLTVV.

V gene TRBV27 combines with J gene TRBJ1-6, with 9 bases aligning to TRBD1. This CDR3 is 15 amino acids long. J was trimmed by 7 bases and V by 3 bases; bases with no gene match: 4. Germline V gene data show CDR1 as MNHEY and CDR2 as SMNVEV (reference sequence). The CDR3 region is CASSFGQGRNSPLHF. CDR3 coding DNA: TGTGCCAGCAGTTTCGGACAGGGGCGGAATTCACCCCTCCACTTT.

This chain links TRBV19 with TRBJ1-2, with D unclear. Trimming shortened V by 0 bases and J by 4 bases, and 6 bases separated the two germline ends. Germline CDR1 reads LNHDA; CDR2 reads SQIVND (reference sequence). This CDR3 has 13 residues. CDR3 residues: CASSIDSVYGYTF. CDR3 nucleotide sequence: TGTGCCAGTAGTATAGACAGCGTCTATGGCTACACCTTC.